This TCR beta chain was recovered during a study of T cell changes during pregnancy in multiple sclerosis. The V gene's germline CDR1 is MNHEY and CDR2 SVGAGI. V dropped 2 bases and J dropped 1 base, with 5 bases sitting between them. The CDR3 covers 13 residues. Generated by immunoSEQ multiplex PCR, the TCRdb table keeps only in-frame clones and is missing some. This sample has roughly 36,000 clones, with roughly 91% found just once. Material: CD8+ T cells from peripheral blood mononuclear cells, obtained in the second trimester of pregnancy. This chain connects TRBV6-5 to TRBJ1-1; the D is unclear. The TCR originated in a female donor with multiple sclerosis, enrolled in a pregnancy study. In nucleotides, the CDR3 is TGTGCCAGCAGTTACCGCGGGAACACTGAAGCTTTCTTT. Translating gives CASSYRGNTEAFF.